A selection of T cell receptor beta chains follows, all from one sample in a study of cytotoxic CD8 clonotypes in ibrutinib-treated CLL. Clones were read by immunoSEQ multiplex PCR, and TCRdb kept only the in-frame ones, dropping some. Here the sample spans approximately 130,000 clones, less than 90% being singletons. The sequencing here drew on PBMCs, taken after 24 months of ibrutinib treatment. Every receptor here comes from a human donor with chronic lymphocytic leukemia. CDR3s include the opening cysteine and the closing phenylalanine or tryptophan. Each record gives: CDR3 DNA, CDR3 protein, D gene, J gene, V gene, CDR3 length, clone size. The D gene is left open where the match is weak. Some rows have no size entry. The others give once, few or many, or a class for an expanded clone.

CDR3nt: TGTGCCAGCAGCCCGCGGGGTTTTCTTAATGGCTACACCTTC
CDR3aa: CASSPRGFLNGYTF
d_gene: .
j_gene: TRBJ1-2
v_gene: TRBV7-2
len: 14
abundance: .

CDR3nt: TGTGCCCTGGGCCCGGCCTCTGGAAACACCATATATTTT
CDR3aa: CALGPASGNTIYF
d_gene: .
j_gene: TRBJ1-3
v_gene: TRBV30
len: 13
abundance: .

CDR3nt: TGTGCCAGCAGCCACCGGGACAGGGGGGGGTACGAGCAGTACTTC
CDR3aa: CASSHRDRGGYEQYF
d_gene: TRBD1
j_gene: TRBJ2-7
v_gene: TRBV7-9
len: 15
abundance: once

CDR3nt: TGCGCCAGCAGCTTGGATGTGAACACTGAAGCTTTCTTT
CDR3aa: CASSLDVNTEAFF
d_gene: .
j_gene: TRBJ1-1
v_gene: TRBV5-1
len: 13
abundance: .

CDR3nt: TGTGCCAGCAACCCCACCCAGGGATTGCCTGGGGCCAACGTCCTGACTTTC
CDR3aa: CASNPTQGLPGANVLTF
d_gene: .
j_gene: TRBJ2-6
v_gene: TRBV28
len: 17
abundance: .

CDR3nt: TGTGCCAGCAGCGTCACTAGCGGGGGGGCACACATTCAGTACTTC
CDR3aa: CASSVTSGGAHIQYF
d_gene: TRBD2
j_gene: TRBJ2-4
v_gene: TRBV6-1
len: 15
abundance: .

CDR3nt: TGTGCCAGCCGGTGGGGGGGAAGTTACTACGAGCAGTACTTC
CDR3aa: CASRWGGSYYEQYF
d_gene: TRBD2
j_gene: TRBJ2-7
v_gene: TRBV6-6
len: 14
abundance: .

CDR3nt: TGTGCCAGCAGCTTAAGTGGAGGACAGCCCCAGCATTTT
CDR3aa: CASSLSGGQPQHF
d_gene: .
j_gene: TRBJ1-5
v_gene: TRBV7-3
len: 13
abundance: .

CDR3nt: TGCGCCAGCAGCCAGGGGACAGCGGGAGAAGAGACCCAGTACTTC
CDR3aa: CASSQGTAGEETQYF
d_gene: .
j_gene: TRBJ2-5
v_gene: TRBV10-1
len: 15
abundance: .

CDR3nt: TGTGCCTGGAGTGTTTTAGGACAGGGGCTCGAAGCTTTCTTT
CDR3aa: CAWSVLGQGLEAFF
d_gene: TRBD1
j_gene: TRBJ1-1
v_gene: TRBV30
len: 14
abundance: .

CDR3nt: TGTGCCAGCAGCTTTGGACAGGGGTGGTACGAGCAGTACTTC
CDR3aa: CASSFGQGWYEQYF
d_gene: TRBD1
j_gene: TRBJ2-7
v_gene: TRBV11-2
len: 14
abundance: .

CDR3nt: TGTGCCAGCAGCCGGGACACTGAGCAGTTCTTC
CDR3aa: CASSRDTEQFF
d_gene: .
j_gene: TRBJ2-1
v_gene: TRBV28
len: 11
abundance: .

CDR3nt: TGTGCCAGCAGCCTCGGTCGGACTGAGAGCGAGCAGTACTTC
CDR3aa: CASSLGRTESEQYF
d_gene: .
j_gene: TRBJ2-7
v_gene: TRBV27
len: 14
abundance: .

CDR3nt: TGTGCCAGCAGCGCCAGGGTTGGAGTGACCCAGTACTTC
CDR3aa: CASSARVGVTQYF
d_gene: .
j_gene: TRBJ2-5
v_gene: TRBV5-6
len: 13
abundance: .

CDR3nt: TGTGCCATCAGCGACAGGGGCGACACTGAAGCTTTCTTT
CDR3aa: CAISDRGDTEAFF
d_gene: TRBD1
j_gene: TRBJ1-1
v_gene: TRBV10-3
len: 13
abundance: .

CDR3nt: TGTGCCAGCAGCTTAGTGGGGGCAGTCTATGGCTACACCTTC
CDR3aa: CASSLVGAVYGYTF
d_gene: .
j_gene: TRBJ1-2
v_gene: TRBV7-2
len: 14
abundance: .

CDR3nt: TGTGCCAGCAGCTTCGGGACGGCTGAAGCTTTCTTT
CDR3aa: CASSFGTAEAFF
d_gene: .
j_gene: TRBJ1-1
v_gene: TRBV7-8
len: 12
abundance: .

CDR3nt: TGTGCCAGCAGCTACCAGACAGGACAAGAGACCCAGTACTTC
CDR3aa: CASSYQTGQETQYF
d_gene: .
j_gene: TRBJ2-5
v_gene: TRBV7-2
len: 14
abundance: .

CDR3nt: TGCAGCGTTGAAGGGACACCACGGGACAGGGAAGAGACCCAGTACTTC
CDR3aa: CSVEGTPRDREETQYF
d_gene: TRBD1
j_gene: TRBJ2-5
v_gene: TRBV29-1
len: 16
abundance: .

CDR3nt: TGTGCCAGCCGGGACCCCGGGGGGATGAACACTGAAGCTTTCTTT
CDR3aa: CASRDPGGMNTEAFF
d_gene: .
j_gene: TRBJ1-1
v_gene: TRBV7-9
len: 15
abundance: .

CDR3nt: TGCAGTGTCCAGATCTCCTACGAGCAGTACTTC
CDR3aa: CSVQISYEQYF
d_gene: .
j_gene: TRBJ2-7
v_gene: TRBV20-1
len: 11
abundance: .

CDR3nt: TGTGCCAGCTCACCTTGGACAGGGCCCTACGAGCAGTACTTC
CDR3aa: CASSPWTGPYEQYF
d_gene: TRBD1
j_gene: TRBJ2-7
v_gene: TRBV18
len: 14
abundance: .

CDR3nt: TGTGCCAGCAGTTCGGGGGCTAACGAGCAGTACTTC
CDR3aa: CASSSGANEQYF
d_gene: .
j_gene: TRBJ2-7
v_gene: TRBV6-5
len: 12
abundance: few

CDR3nt: TGCGCCAGCAGCTTGGGACAGGGAATATCGGGCTTATGGCGGTTCTTC
CDR3aa: CASSLGQGISGLWRFF
d_gene: TRBD1
j_gene: TRBJ2-1
v_gene: TRBV5-1
len: 16
abundance: .

CDR3nt: TGTGCCAGCAGCGTAGAGGGGAACTCCGTCACAGATACGCAGTATTTT
CDR3aa: CASSVEGNSVTDTQYF
d_gene: .
j_gene: TRBJ2-3
v_gene: TRBV9
len: 16
abundance: few

CDR3nt: TGTGCCAGCAGCTTAGGAACAGAAGCGGATACGCAGTATTTT
CDR3aa: CASSLGTEADTQYF
d_gene: .
j_gene: TRBJ2-3
v_gene: TRBV7-2
len: 14
abundance: .

CDR3nt: TGTGCCAGCAGTTTATCGTGGGGTCTTGGTGAAAAACTGTTTTTT
CDR3aa: CASSLSWGLGEKLFF
d_gene: .
j_gene: TRBJ1-4
v_gene: TRBV27
len: 15
abundance: once

CDR3nt: TGTGCCATCAGGAGGGGAACCAACGAGCAGTACTTC
CDR3aa: CAIRRGTNEQYF
d_gene: .
j_gene: TRBJ2-7
v_gene: TRBV10-3
len: 12
abundance: .

CDR3nt: TGTGCTAGTGGTTTGGTAACAGGGGGCTTTACAGATACGCAGTATTTT
CDR3aa: CASGLVTGGFTDTQYF
d_gene: TRBD1
j_gene: TRBJ2-3
v_gene: TRBV12-5
len: 16
abundance: .

CDR3nt: TGTGCCAGTAGTGGACAGGGTGGAAATCAGCCCCAGCATTTT
CDR3aa: CASSGQGGNQPQHF
d_gene: TRBD1
j_gene: TRBJ1-5
v_gene: TRBV19
len: 14
abundance: .

CDR3nt: TGTGCCAGTAGTACCGGACAATTGGAGACCCAGTACTTC
CDR3aa: CASSTGQLETQYF
d_gene: .
j_gene: TRBJ2-5
v_gene: TRBV19
len: 13
abundance: .